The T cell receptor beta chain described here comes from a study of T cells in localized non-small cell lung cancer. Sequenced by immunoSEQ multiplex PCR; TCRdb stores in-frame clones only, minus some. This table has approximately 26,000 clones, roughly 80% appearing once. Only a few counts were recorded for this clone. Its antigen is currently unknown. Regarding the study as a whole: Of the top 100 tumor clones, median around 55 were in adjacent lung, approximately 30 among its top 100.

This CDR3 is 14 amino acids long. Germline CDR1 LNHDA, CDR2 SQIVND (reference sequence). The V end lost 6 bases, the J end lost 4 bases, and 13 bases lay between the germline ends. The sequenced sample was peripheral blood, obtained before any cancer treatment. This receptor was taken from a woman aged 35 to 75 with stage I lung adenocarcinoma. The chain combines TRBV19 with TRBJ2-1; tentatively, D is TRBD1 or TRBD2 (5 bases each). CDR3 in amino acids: CASSFPGPYNEQFF. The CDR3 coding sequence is TGTGCCAGTAGCTTCCCGGGACCGTACAATGAGCAGTTCTTC.